What follows are 3 T cell receptor beta chains derived from one specimen sequenced in a study of technical replicates of blood from a handful of donors. The assay was immunoSEQ multiplex PCR, and TCRdb's table has in-frame clones only and misses some. The sample shows more than 90,000 clones, almost 96% of them seen only once. Sequencing was carried out using T cells isolated from PBMCs. Receptors were obtained from a human donor in good health.

The rearrangement joins TRBV4-1 to TRBJ1-2, with TRBD1 identical over 7 bases. Losses at the gene ends were 1 base for V and 0 bases for J; bases not matched to a gene: 5. From germline, CDR1 is MGHRA and CDR2 YSYEKL. The CDR3 totals 16 residues. CDR3 protein: CASSQGGTAANYGYTF. Here the CDR3 DNA reads TGCGCCAGCAGCCAAGGAGGGACAGCCGCTAACTATGGCTACACCTTC.

The chain combines TRBV27 with TRBJ2-3; D might be TRBD2 (5 bases). From germline, CDR1 is MNHEY and CDR2 SMNVEV (reference sequence). V gave up 3 bases and J gave up 4 bases, with 8 bases separating them. This CDR3 spans 13 amino acids. CDR3 sequence reads: CASSFFGADTQYF. CDR3 nucleotide sequence: TGTGCCAGCAGTTTTTTCGGGGCAGATACGCAGTATTTT.

In this sample, this clone turned up once. This chain uses TRBV11-3 with TRBJ2-7, with D possibly matching TRBD1 (7 bases). Germline-derived CDR1 and CDR2 are SGHNT and YENEEA. There are 14 residues in the CDR3. Trimming shortened V by 5 bases and J by 1 base, and 12 bases separated the two germline ends. The CDR3 coding sequence is TGTGCCAGCAGCCGCGGGACAGTATCCTACGAGCAGTACTTC. Translated: CASSRGTVSYEQYF. Looking up the rest from reference TRBV11-3 and TRBJ2-7 gives the full variable domain: EAGVVQSPRYKIIEKKQPVAFWCNPISGHNTLYWYLQNLGQGPELLIRYENEEAVDDSQLPKDRFSAERLKGVDSTLKIQPAELGDSAVYLCASSRGTVSYEQYFGPGTRLTVT.